This T cell receptor (beta chain) was recorded in a study of T-cell memory formation after mild COVID-19 (dated by TCRdb to the early 2020s). The study in broad terms: Most TCR sequence clusters were specific to one of the two donors. Longitudinal TCRalpha and TCRbeta repertoire sequencing tracked T-cell clones expanding and contracting after mild COVID-19 in two donors. The cohort was made up of two young adult volunteers, one female and one male, who were previously healthy. Broad study findings and their caveats: Clones contracting from day 15 to 85 had balanced CD4/CD8 phenotypes, while a second wave expanding from day 15 to 37 was biased towards CD4+. The second-wave clones that peaked on day 37 were not confirmed to be SARS-CoV-2 specific. Contracting CD4+ clones turned up mainly in the CM and EM memory subsets, whereas EMRA was where CD8+ clones were enriched. The study included only two mild cases, and larger cohorts that include severe cases with pre-infection samples were judged to be necessary. Some responding clones were detected in pre-infection memory, which suggested that pre-existing cross-reactive memory T cells had joined the SARS-CoV-2 response.

This clonotype has just a few counts. The antigen it binds to is not known. The sample holds no much larger clone one base away, and base qualities are not on file. The CDR3 measures 11 amino acids from cysteine to valine. The entry retains the CDR3 DNA only, 33 bases that are in frame from base 1. V is cut by 3 bases and J by 4 bases, and the space between the germline ends is 7 bases. The germline V gene (reference sequence) gives CDR1 as DFQATT and CDR2 as SNEGSKA. Sequencing took place on an Illumina NovaSeq 6000. Using 5'RACE with constant-segment primers, TCRalpha and TCRbeta cDNA libraries were constructed, with sample barcodes and unique molecular identifiers added in the process. RNA was extracted from every sample with Trizol reagent. Libraries were amplified in two PCR steps, with a second sample barcode and Illumina TruSeq adapters added in the second step. The libraries were sequenced on an Illumina NovaSeq using 2 x 150 bp paired-end reads. The authors' analysis ran thus. The reads were demultiplexed and collapsed into UMI-guided consensus sequences using migec v1.2.7. Using mixcr v2.1.11, UMI consensuses were aligned to TRA and TRB V and J templates and then assembled into clonotypes. A clonotype was counted as expanded or contracted only when both edgeR and NoisET called the clonotype significant, with the noise models trained on biological replicates. For edgeR calls, a false discovery rate-adjusted p below 0.01 and a log2 fold-change threshold of 1 were applied. As an exploratory analysis of dynamics, max-normalized trajectories of the 1000 most abundant clonotypes were examined with PCA combined with hierarchical clustering. Each responding clone was given a CD4 or CD8 phenotype based on the CD4+ and CD8+ repertoires, which had been sequenced separately. TCRdb reanalyzed the raw reads on its own, using fastp at Q25 for trimming and MiXCR for clone calling, and kept in-frame beta chains. Every distinct CDR3 protein forms one entry, paired with its most common genes and DNA. For this entry, the V and J calls and clone size follow TCRdb and not the study's own pipeline. The sample includes about 180,000 distinct CDR3 sequences, with less than 20% observed a single time. The top ten hold more than 3% of the sample.

Ficoll-Paque density gradient centrifugation was the method used to isolate PBMCs. Sequenced: PBMCs or a T cell subset sorted from them (not recorded which). The chain couples TRBV20-1 to TRBJ2-7; the D gene assignment is ambiguous. This TCR derives from a man between 18 and 29 years old who had mild COVID-19 (a few samples of this study predate the infection). The sample titles of this study are shuffled in the database, so cell type and time point are left out; the donor was told from shared clones. The bases are TGCAGTGCTAGCAGTCGATACGAGCAGTACGTC. Its protein product is CSASSRYEQYV.